This T cell receptor (beta chain) was profiled in a study of response to subunit inactivated influenza vaccine. Study conclusions and caveats: Researchers suggested that each seasonal influenza vaccination recruits few new T cells.

TCRdb reanalysed the RT-PCR reads using MiXCR and keeps one entry per CDR3 protein. The sample consists of under 550,000 distinct CDR3 sequences, 6% to 9% of them appearing once. Many counts were recorded for this clonotype. Its antigen is not known. Germline V gene lookup returns CDR1 SGHAT and CDR2 FQNNGV. Trimming left V 4 bases short and J 6 bases short, with 13 bases between. The CDR3 is 13 residues long. The source was PBMCs from blood, collected around 25 months after vaccination. The receptor was isolated from a man between 50 and 75 years old who received an inactivated influenza vaccine. The rearrangement uses TRBV11-2 and TRBJ2-7, with no clear D. This CDR3 is CASSSLVRSEQYF. The DNA for the CDR3 is TGTGCCAGCAGCTCCCTCGTTCGGAGCGAGCAGTACTTC. The full variable domain, rest sourced from reference TRBV11-2 and TRBJ2-7, is EAGVAQSPRYKIIEKRQSVAFWCNPISGHATLYWYQQILGQGPKLLIQFQNNGVVDDSQLPKDRFSAERLKGVDSTLKIQPAKLEDSAVYLCASSSLVRSEQYFGPGTRLTVT.